This T cell receptor (beta chain) was recorded in a study of CD8 T cells in ankylosing spondylitis. Worth noting for this clonotype: Antigen: not known.

Points from the study as a whole: Reportedly, significant enrichment of disease-linked clones occurred in matched ankylosing spondylitis synovial fluid. There was a TCR beta motif, made of fewer than 10 highly homologous variants, that appeared characteristic of ankylosing spondylitis blood. Earlier studies detected some motif variants in reactive arthritis synovial fluid and blood.

TCRdb processed the 5' RACE reads anew with MiXCR; each CDR3 protein has one entry. The table records 700,000 to 1,000,000 distinct CDR3 sequences, approximately 10% of them present only once. V dropped 0 bases and J dropped 15; count of bases not matched to a gene: 8. This CDR3 region has 12 residues. Germline V gene sequence: CDR1 DFQATT, CDR2 SNEGSKA (reference sequence). Sequencing was done on a sample of blood, either unsorted or a sorted T cell fraction (not recorded which). The receptor was derived from a male donor with ankylosing spondylitis. The chain carries TRBV20-1 and TRBJ2-1, with 7 bases matching TRBD1. The CDR3 is CSARDQGELRFF. In DNA, the CDR3 is TGCAGTGCTAGAGATCAGGGGGAGCTGCGGTTCTTC.